This T cell receptor beta chain was recovered during a study of blood T cells in healthy people across ages. Combining a sample-barcoded 5' primer with a J-beta primer mix, a second PCR ran for roughly 6 to 12 cycles. TCRdb called the 5' RACE reads again in MiXCR, with one record for every CDR3 protein. The sample has roughly 830,000 distinct CDR3 sequences, 55% to 65% seen once. CDR1 and CDR2 (germline): LGHDT, YNNKEL (reference sequence). Trimming took off 3 bases at V and 15 bases at J, with 15 bases between the two ends. The CDR3 sequence is 12 residues long. The sequence was obtained from a man aged 30 to 45 in good health. J is TRBJ2-1 and V is TRBV3-1; D not certain. The sample consisted of blood. The DNA of the CDR3 is TGTGCCAGCAGCCAGTCAGGCGAGCCCAGGTTCTTC. Residues: CASSQSGEPRFF.